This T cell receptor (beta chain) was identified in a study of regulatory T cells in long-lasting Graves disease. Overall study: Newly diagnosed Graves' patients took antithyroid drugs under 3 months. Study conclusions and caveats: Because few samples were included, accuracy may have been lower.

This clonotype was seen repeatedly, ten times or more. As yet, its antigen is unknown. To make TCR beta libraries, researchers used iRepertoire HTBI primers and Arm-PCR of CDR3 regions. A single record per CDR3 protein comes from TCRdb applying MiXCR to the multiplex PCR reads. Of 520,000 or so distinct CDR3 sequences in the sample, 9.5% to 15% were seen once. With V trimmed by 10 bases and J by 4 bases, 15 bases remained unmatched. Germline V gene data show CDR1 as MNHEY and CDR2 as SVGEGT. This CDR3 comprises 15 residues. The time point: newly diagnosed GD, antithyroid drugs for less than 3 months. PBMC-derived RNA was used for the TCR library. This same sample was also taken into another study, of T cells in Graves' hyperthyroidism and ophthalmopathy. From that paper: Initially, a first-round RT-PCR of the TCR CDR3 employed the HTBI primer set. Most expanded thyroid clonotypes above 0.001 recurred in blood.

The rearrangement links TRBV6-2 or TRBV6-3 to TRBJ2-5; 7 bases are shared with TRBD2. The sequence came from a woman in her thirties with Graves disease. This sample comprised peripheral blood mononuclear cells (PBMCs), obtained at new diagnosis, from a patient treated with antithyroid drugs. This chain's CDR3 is CATKGEGFASETQYF. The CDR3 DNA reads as TGTGCCACAAAAGGGGAGGGTTTTGCCTCAGAGACCCAGTACTTC.